The 9 T cell receptor beta chains reported below all come from one sample, sequenced in a study of blood T cell repertoires in COVID-19. Data came from immunoSEQ multiplex PCR; TCRdb stores just in-frame clones and leaves some out. The repertoire holds under 150,000 clones, roughly 84% seen once, with roughly 6.2% in the top ten. Sample: PBMCs or T cells enriched from blood (not recorded which). These receptors were collected from a woman between 50 and 59 years old who had been exposed to COVID-19.

The J gene is TRBJ2-3, the V gene TRBV6-5; 9 positions match TRBD2. From germline, CDR1 is MNHEY and CDR2 SVGAGI. The trim removed 6 bases at V and 2 bases at J, leaving 6 bases unmatched. The CDR3 has 15 amino acids. CDR3 sequence (DNA): TGTGCCAGCAGCCTAGCGGGGACTATCACAGATACGCAGTATTTT. This translates into CASSLAGTITDTQYF.

This chain uses TRBV24-1 with TRBJ1-2, with TRBD1 as a possible D gene (5 bases). V shed 10 bases and J shed 2 bases, with 16 bases lying between them. Germline loops: CDR1 KGHDR, CDR2 SFDVKD. The length of the CDR3 is 14 residues. The CDR3 is CATTGQGRNYGYTF. The CDR3 DNA is TGTGCCACAACCGGGCAGGGAAGGAACTATGGCTACACCTTC.

V and J are TRBV28 and TRBJ1-1; no clear D. V lost 3 bases and J 1 base, leaving 9 bases between the germline ends. The CDR3 runs 14 residues. CDR1 is MDHEN, CDR2 SYDVKM, per germline. The CDR3 nucleotides read TGTGCCAGCAGTTTCCACAGAGCGAACACTGAAGCTTTCTTT. Protein sequence: CASSFHRANTEAFF.

The table lists this clone with a few counts. V usage is TRBV29-1 and J usage is TRBJ2-7, with 9 bases matching TRBD2. V trimming: 5 bases; J trimming: 5 bases; junction bases outside the gene matches: 4. Germline loops: CDR1 SQVTM, CDR2 ANQGSEA. CDR3 length equals 12 residues. The CDR3 bases are TGCAGCGTTACTAGCGGGTCCAACGAGCAGTACTTC. It is translated as CSVTSGSNEQYF.

The chain carries TRBV6-5 and TRBJ1-5, with D possibly being TRBD1 (6 bases). The CDR3 length is 13 residues. The V gene's germline CDR1 is MNHEY and CDR2 SVGAGI. V lost 8 bases, J lost 3 bases, and 11 bases lay in between. The CDR3 region is CASGGRVNQPQHF. CDR3 sequence (DNA): TGTGCCAGCGGGGGCAGGGTCAATCAGCCCCAGCATTTT.

The chain joins TRBV27 to TRBJ1-4, with 8 bases aligning to TRBD1. CDR3 length: 15 residues. Per germline, CDR1 MNHEY and CDR2 SMNVEV (reference sequence). J lost 8 bases, V lost 3 bases, and 8 bases had no gene match. As DNA, the CDR3 is TGTGCCAGCAGTTTGGCGGACAGGGTAAAGGAAAAACTGTTTTTT. Translating it yields CASSLADRVKEKLFF.

The chain carries TRBV5-6 and TRBJ1-1; D might be TRBD1 (5 bases). V lost 4 bases and J 1 base, leaving 11 bases between the germline ends. The length of the CDR3 is 14 residues. Germline CDR1 SGHDT, CDR2 YYEEEE. The CDR3 loop is CASSLPGWNTEAFF. The CDR3 coding sequence is TGTGCCAGCAGCCTGCCAGGGTGGAACACTGAAGCTTTCTTT.

The chain recombines TRBV9 with TRBJ2-7; D perhaps matches TRBD1 (5 bases). The germline CDR1 and CDR2 sequences are SGDLS and YYNGEE. The V end was cut by 0 bases, the J end by 6 bases, with 10 bases between. This CDR3 has 13 residues. CDR3 DNA: TGTGCCAGCAGCGTAGAGGGGTTTCGCGAGCAGTACTTC. This codes for CASSVEGFREQYF.

The rearrangement links TRBV7-6 to TRBJ1-3, with TRBD1 matching over 8 bases. CDR3 size: 15 residues. V was clipped by 4 bases and J by 2 bases; unmatched bases: 4. Germline V gene sequence: CDR1 SGHVS, CDR2 FNYEAQ. This CDR3 is CASSSTDRAGNTIYF. The CDR3 coding sequence is TGTGCCAGCAGCTCGACGGACAGGGCTGGAAACACCATATATTTT.